This TCR beta chain was retrieved from a study of cytomegalovirus exposure and HLA in healthy donors. Study overall: Early release data held roughly 90 million unique TCRs from HLA-typed donors.

The CDR3 contains 12 residues. Trimming took off 6 bases at V and 1 base at J, with 9 bases between the two ends. Per the germline V gene, CDR1 is SQVTM and CDR2 is ANQGSEA. The PCR ran on 60 Vbeta and 13 Jbeta primers. This table comes from immunoSEQ multiplex PCR, and its TCRdb copy is limited to in-frame clones, with some not included. The table includes fewer than 200,000 clones, roughly two thirds detected once. Sequencing used PBMCs. The chain has TRBV29-1 and TRBJ1-1, with D tentatively TRBD1 (6 bases). The clonotype comes from a young woman in good health and CMV-seropositive. CDR3: CSVLGGNTEAFF. Here the CDR3 DNA reads TGCAGCGTCCTAGGGGGGAACACTGAAGCTTTCTTT.